This T cell receptor (beta chain) was sequenced during a study of T cell responses to AZD1222 COVID-19 vaccine. Study outcomes and limitations: Mostly white British, mostly female donors; authors suggested clonal diversity may be underestimated. Vaccine-related CD4 TCRs covered spike, predominating at 160-218 and 743-854. After the peak T cell response, and only then, were repertoires sampled. Among AZD1222 vaccinees, only 5 to 7 were seropositive at baseline.

A note on this clone: Its antigen remains unknown.

Measured with immunoSEQ multiplex PCR; TCRdb has only the in-frame clones, and not every one. The profile shows over 150,000 clones, roughly nine tenths of them singletons. V lost 3 bases to trimming and J lost 5 bases, with 16 bases between them. This CDR3 is 15 amino acids long. CDR1 is SGHRS, CDR2 YFSETQ, per germline. This chain joins TRBV5-1 and TRBJ2-3; maybe TRBD1 (6 bases). The starting material was peripheral blood, obtained on day 0 of MenACWY control vaccination. This receptor was taken from an adult in good health. The CDR3 reads CASSSLTGWGDTQYF. CDR3 DNA: TGCGCCAGCAGCTCCCTTACAGGGTGGGGAGATACGCAGTATTTT.